This T cell receptor beta chain was found in a study of blood T cell repertoires in COVID-19. On the study more broadly: Sites in the United States, Italy and Spain provided acute and convalescent COVID-19 samples.

The V and J ends lost 6 bases and 5 bases, in that order; junction bases with no gene match: 7. CDR3 length equals 13 residues. Germline V gives CDR1 SQVTM, CDR2 ANQGSEA. As originally analysed: Nucleated cell number was recorded as an estimate derived from reference gene primer amplification. Sequencing used immunoSEQ multiplex PCR; TCRdb keeps in-frame clones, though not all of them. Clone size and V and J calls were adopted from that table, with D and trimming inferred from the DNA. The sample includes tens of thousands of clones, about nine tenths of them seen just once. The receptor comes from a human donor in a cohort sampled during active COVID-19. Sequenced material: peripheral blood. The V call is TRBV29-1, the J call TRBJ1-1, with 9 nucleotides matching TRBD1. The CDR3 DNA sequence: TGCAGCGTGCCGGGACAGGGAGGAACTGAAGCTTTCTTT. Protein: CSVPGQGGTEAFF.